This T cell receptor beta chain was sequenced in a study of CXCR3 chemokines and chemotherapy response in bladder cancer. Germline loops: CDR1 MNHEY, CDR2 SVGEGT. CDR3 length: 16 amino acids. J lost 9 bases, V lost 6 bases, and 17 bases had no gene match. In TCRdb, the PCR reads were re-called with MiXCR into one record per CDR3 protein. The data show around 2,000 distinct CDR3 sequences, 17% seen once. By share of the sample, this clonotype is medium-sized. This specimen was acquired from a patient whose treatment included neoadjuvant chemotherapy. The sequence was collected from a human donor with bladder cancer that responded to neoadjuvant chemotherapy. This chain joins TRBV6-2 or TRBV6-3 and TRBJ2-1; 7 bases are shared with TRBD1. The CDR3, as DNA: TGTGCCAGCAGAGAACCTAGGGGGCTAGGGTGGTCTGAGCAGTTCTTC. Translating gives CASREPRGLGWSEQFF.